This T cell receptor beta chain stems from a study of beta chain features in type 1 diabetes. With V trimmed by 3 bases and J by 10 bases, 10 bases remained unmatched. This CDR3 comprises 14 residues. Germline values: CDR1 KGHSH, CDR2 LQKENI. Notes on this clone: Its matching antigen is unknown.

Overall study results and limits: Moderately but significantly shorter TCRB CDR3s were found in Type 1 diabetes patients in all four CD4+ subsets.

Reverse transcription of all isolated RNA meant that expressed TCRB transcripts were sequenced. Libraries were prepared by immunoSEQ multiplex PCR; TCRdb keeps only in-frame clonotypes and omits some of them. The sample contains 600,000 to 700,000 clones, 12% of which appear only once. The source of this sequence is a young man with type 1 diabetes. V and J are TRBV18 and TRBJ2-3; 7 positions agree with TRBD2. The material sequenced was naive CD4+ T cells from blood. The CDR3: CASSPRESGVAQYF. The CDR3 nucleotides read TGTGCCAGCTCACCCCGAGAGAGCGGGGTGGCGCAGTATTTT.